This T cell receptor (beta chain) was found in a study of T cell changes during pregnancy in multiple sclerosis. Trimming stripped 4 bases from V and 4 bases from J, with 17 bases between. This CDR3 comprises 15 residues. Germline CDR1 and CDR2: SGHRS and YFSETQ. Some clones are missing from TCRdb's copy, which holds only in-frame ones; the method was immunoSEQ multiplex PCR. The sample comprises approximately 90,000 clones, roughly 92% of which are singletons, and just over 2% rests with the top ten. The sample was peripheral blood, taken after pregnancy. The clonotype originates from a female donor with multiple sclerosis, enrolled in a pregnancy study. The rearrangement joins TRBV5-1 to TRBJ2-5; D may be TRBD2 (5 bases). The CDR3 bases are TGCGCCAGCAGCGAAGGCGGGCTAGCAGTAGAGACCCAGTACTTC. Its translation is CASSEGGLAVETQYF.